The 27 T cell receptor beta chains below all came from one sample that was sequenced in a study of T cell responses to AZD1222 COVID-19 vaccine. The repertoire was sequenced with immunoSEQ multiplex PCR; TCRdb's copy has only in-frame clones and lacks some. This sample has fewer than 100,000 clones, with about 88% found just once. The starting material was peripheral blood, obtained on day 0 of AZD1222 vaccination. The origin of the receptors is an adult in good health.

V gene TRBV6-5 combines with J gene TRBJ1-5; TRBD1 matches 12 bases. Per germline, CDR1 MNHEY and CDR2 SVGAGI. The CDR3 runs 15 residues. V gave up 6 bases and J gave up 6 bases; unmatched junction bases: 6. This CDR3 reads CASSQMGQGAQPQHF. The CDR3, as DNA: TGTGCCAGCAGCCAAATGGGACAGGGGGCTCAGCCCCAGCATTTT.

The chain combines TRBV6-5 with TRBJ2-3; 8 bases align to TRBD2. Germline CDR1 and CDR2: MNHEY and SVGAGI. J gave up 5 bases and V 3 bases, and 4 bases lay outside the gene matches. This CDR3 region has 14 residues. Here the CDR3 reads CASSYTGGQDTQYF. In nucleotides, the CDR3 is TGTGCCAGCAGTTATACGGGGGGGCAAGATACGCAGTATTTT.

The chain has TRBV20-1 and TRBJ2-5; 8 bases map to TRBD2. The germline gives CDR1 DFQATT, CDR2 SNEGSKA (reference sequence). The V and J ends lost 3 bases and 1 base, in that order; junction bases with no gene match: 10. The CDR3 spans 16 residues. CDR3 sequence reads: CSASRVGGASQETQYF. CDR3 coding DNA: TGCAGTGCTAGTAGGGTCGGGGGGGCCTCCCAAGAGACCCAGTACTTC.

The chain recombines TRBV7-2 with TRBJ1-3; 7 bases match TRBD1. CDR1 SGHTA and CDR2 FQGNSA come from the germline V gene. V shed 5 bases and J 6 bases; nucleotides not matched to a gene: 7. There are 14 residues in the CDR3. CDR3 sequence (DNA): TGTGCCAGCAGCCCGGGTAGGGGGCTAAACACCATATATTTT. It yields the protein CASSPGRGLNTIYF.

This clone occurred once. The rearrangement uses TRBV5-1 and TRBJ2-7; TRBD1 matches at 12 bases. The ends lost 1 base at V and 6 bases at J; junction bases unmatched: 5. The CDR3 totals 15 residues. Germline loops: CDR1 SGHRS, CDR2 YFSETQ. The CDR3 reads CASSLYRDRGREQYF. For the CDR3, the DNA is TGCGCCAGCAGCTTGTATCGGGACAGGGGGCGCGAGCAGTACTTC.

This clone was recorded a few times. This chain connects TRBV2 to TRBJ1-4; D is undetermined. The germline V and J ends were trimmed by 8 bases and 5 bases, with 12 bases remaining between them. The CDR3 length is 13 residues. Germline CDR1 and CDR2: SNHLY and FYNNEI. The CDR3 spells CASSRAVNEKLFF. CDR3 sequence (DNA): TGTGCCAGCTCAAGAGCCGTAAATGAAAAACTGTTTTTT.

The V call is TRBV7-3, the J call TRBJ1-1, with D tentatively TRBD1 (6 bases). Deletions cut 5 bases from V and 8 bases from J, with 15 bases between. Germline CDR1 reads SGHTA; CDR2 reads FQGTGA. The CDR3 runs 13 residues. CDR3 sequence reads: CASSPGGGQEAFF. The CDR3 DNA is TGTGCCAGCAGCCCCGGGGGGGGGCAGGAAGCTTTCTTT.

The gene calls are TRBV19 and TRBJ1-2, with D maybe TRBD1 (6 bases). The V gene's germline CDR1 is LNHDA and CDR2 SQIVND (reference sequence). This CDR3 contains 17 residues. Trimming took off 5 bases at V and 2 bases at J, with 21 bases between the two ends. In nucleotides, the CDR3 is TGTGCCAGTAGTGACCGCTCCTGGGGCAGGGGAAACTATGGCTACACCTTC. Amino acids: CASSDRSWGRGNYGYTF.

This CDR3 is CASTPGQTNSPLHF. CDR3 in DNA: TGTGCCAGTACTCCAGGACAGACTAATTCACCCCTCCACTTT. J is TRBJ1-6 and V is TRBV19, with TRBD1 as a possible D gene (6 bases). V was clipped by 7 bases and J by 6 bases, with 13 bases between them. The CDR3 loop spans 14 amino acids. Looked up from germline, CDR1 is LNHDA and CDR2 is SQIVND (reference sequence).

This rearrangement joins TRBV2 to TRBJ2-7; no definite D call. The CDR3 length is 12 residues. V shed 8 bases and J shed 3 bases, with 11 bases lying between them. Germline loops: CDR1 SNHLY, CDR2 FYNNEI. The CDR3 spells CASDAASYEQYF. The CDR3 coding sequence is TGTGCCAGCGACGCAGCTAGCTACGAGCAGTACTTC. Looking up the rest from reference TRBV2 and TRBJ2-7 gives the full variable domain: EPEVTQTPSHQVTQMGQEVILRCVPISNHLYFYWYRQILGQKVEFLVSFYNNEISEKSEIFDDQFSVERPDGSNFTLKIRSTKLEDSAMYFCASDAASYEQYFGPGTRLTVT.

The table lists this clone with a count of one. In nucleotides, the CDR3 is TGTGCCAGCAGTTCCCGGACTGTGAACAATGAGCAGTTCTTC. Translated, it gives CASSSRTVNNEQFF. The gene calls are TRBV27 and TRBJ2-1; maybe TRBD2 (5 bases). Per germline, CDR1 MNHEY and CDR2 SMNVEV (reference sequence). Trimming took 4 bases from V and 5 from J, leaving 12 bases between them. This CDR3 region has 14 residues.

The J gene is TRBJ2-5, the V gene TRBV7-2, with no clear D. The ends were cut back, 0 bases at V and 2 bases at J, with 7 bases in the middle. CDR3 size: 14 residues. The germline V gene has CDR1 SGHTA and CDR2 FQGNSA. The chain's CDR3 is CASSLAVAQETQYF. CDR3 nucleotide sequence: TGTGCCAGCAGCTTAGCGGTAGCTCAAGAGACCCAGTACTTC. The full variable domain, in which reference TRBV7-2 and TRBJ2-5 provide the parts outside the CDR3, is GAGVSQSPSNKVTEKGKDVELRCDPISGHTALYWYRQSLGQGLEFLIYFQGNSAPDKSGLPSDRFSAERTGGSVSTLTIQRTQQEDSAVYLCASSLAVAQETQYFGPGTRLLVL.

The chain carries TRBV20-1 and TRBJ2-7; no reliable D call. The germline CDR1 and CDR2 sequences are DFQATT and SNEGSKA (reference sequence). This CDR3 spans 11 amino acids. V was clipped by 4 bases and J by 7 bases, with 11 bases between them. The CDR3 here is CSAKPFDEQYF. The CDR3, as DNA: TGCAGTGCTAAGCCATTCGATGAGCAGTACTTC.

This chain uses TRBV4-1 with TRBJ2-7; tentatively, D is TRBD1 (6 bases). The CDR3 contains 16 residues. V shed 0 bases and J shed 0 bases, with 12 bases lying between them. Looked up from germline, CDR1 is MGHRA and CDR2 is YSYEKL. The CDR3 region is CASSQDPYRDSYEQYF. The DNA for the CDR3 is TGCGCCAGCAGCCAAGATCCTTACAGGGACTCCTACGAGCAGTACTTC.

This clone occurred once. CDR3 in DNA: TGCGCCAGCAGCCAAGAAGAAAACTATGGCTACACCTTC. Translated, it gives CASSQEENYGYTF. The chain employs TRBV4-3 and TRBJ1-2; D unclear. Germline V gene lookup returns CDR1 LGHNA and CDR2 YSLEER. This CDR3 has 13 amino acids. V lost 0 bases and J lost 2, with 4 bases in between.

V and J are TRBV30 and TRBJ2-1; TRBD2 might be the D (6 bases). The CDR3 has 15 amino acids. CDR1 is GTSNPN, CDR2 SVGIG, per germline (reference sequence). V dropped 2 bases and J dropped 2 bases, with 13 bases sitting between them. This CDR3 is CAWSNRRAPYNEQFF. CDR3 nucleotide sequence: TGTGCCTGGAGTAACAGGAGGGCCCCCTACAATGAGCAGTTCTTC.

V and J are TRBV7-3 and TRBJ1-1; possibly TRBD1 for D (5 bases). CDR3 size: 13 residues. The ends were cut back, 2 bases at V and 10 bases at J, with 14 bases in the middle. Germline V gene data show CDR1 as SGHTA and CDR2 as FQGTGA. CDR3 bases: TGTGCCAGCAGCTTATCAGGGCCGCGGGGAGCTTTCTTT. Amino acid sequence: CASSLSGPRGAFF.

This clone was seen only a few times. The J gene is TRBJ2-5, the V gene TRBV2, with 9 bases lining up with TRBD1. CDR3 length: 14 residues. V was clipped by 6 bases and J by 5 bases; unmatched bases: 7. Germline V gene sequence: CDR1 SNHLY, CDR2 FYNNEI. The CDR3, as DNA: TGTGCCAGCAGAGGAGGACAGGGGTCGGAGACCCAGTACTTC. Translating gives CASRGGQGSETQYF.

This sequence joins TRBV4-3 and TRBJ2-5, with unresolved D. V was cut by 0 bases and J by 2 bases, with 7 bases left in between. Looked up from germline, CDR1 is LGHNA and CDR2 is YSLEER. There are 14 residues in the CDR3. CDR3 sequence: CASSQDHRQETQYF. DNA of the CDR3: TGCGCCAGCAGCCAAGATCACAGACAAGAGACCCAGTACTTC.

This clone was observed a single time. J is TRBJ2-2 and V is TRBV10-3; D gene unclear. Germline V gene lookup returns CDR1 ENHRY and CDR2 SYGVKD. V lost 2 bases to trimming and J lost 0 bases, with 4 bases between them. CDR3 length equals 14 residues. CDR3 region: CAISETTNTGELFF. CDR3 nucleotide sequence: TGTGCCATCAGTGAGACCACGAACACCGGGGAGCTGTTTTTT.

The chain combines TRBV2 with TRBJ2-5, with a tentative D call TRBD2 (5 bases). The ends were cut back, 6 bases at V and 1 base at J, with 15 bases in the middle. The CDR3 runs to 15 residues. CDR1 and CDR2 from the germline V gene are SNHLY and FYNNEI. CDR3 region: CASSRGRQLQETQYF. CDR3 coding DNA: TGTGCCAGCAGCCGGGGTAGGCAGCTCCAAGAGACCCAGTACTTC. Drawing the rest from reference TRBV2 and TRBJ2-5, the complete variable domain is EPEVTQTPSHQVTQMGQEVILRCVPISNHLYFYWYRQILGQKVEFLVSFYNNEISEKSEIFDDQFSVERPDGSNFTLKIRSTKLEDSAMYFCASSRGRQLQETQYFGPGTRLLVL.

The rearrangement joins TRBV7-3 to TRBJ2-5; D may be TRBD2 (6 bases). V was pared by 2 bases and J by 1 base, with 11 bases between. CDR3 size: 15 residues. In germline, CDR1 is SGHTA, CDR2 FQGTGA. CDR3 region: CASSLSSSGQETQYF. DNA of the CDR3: TGTGCCAGCAGCTTATCGAGTAGCGGCCAAGAGACCCAGTACTTC.

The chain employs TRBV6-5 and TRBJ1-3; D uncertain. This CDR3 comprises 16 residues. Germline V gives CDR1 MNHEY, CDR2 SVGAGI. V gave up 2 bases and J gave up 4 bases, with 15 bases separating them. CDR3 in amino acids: CASSYSIVTRGNTIYF. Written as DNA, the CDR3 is TGTGCCAGCAGTTACAGTATCGTCACTCGGGGAAACACCATATATTTT.

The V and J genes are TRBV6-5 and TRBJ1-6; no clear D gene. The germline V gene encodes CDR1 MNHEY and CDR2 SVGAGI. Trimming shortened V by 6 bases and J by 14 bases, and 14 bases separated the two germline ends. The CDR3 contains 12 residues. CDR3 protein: CASSPVAPALHF. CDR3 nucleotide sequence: TGTGCCAGCAGCCCCGTCGCGCCGGCCCTCCACTTT.

The CDR3 reads CASSRDRDYGYTF. The CDR3 bases are TGTGCCAGCAGCCGAGACAGGGACTATGGCTACACCTTC. J is TRBJ1-2 and V is TRBV7-8; 7 bases are a match to TRBD1. Germline CDR1 reads SGHVS; CDR2 reads FQNEAQ. V lost 5 bases, J lost 3 bases, and 3 bases stayed unmatched. This CDR3 spans 13 amino acids. Full variable domain (remainder filled in from reference TRBV7-8 and TRBJ1-2): GAGVSQSPRYKVAKRGQDVALRCDPISGHVSLFWYQQALGQGPEFLTYFQNEAQLDKSGLPSDRFFAERPEGSVSTLKIQRTQQEDSAVYLCASSRDRDYGYTFGSGTRLTVV.

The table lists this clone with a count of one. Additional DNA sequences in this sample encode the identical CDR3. The CDR3: CASSVGSVRETQYF. The CDR3 DNA is TGTGCCAGCAGCGTAGGATCGGTTCGGGAGACCCAGTACTTC. The chain uses TRBV9 and TRBJ2-5; D is unclear. Deletions cut 0 bases from V and 5 bases from J, with 11 bases between. Germline V lookup: CDR1 SGDLS, CDR2 YYNGEE. The CDR3 covers 14 residues.

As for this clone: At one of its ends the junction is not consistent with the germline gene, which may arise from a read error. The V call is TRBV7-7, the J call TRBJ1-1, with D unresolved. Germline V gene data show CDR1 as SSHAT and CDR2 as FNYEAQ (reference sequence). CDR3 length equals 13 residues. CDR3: CASSAQENTEAFF. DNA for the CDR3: TGTGCTAGCAGTGCCCAGGAAAACACTGAAGCTTTCTTT.